The next 13 T cell receptor beta chains were all read from a single sample in a study of control samples from healthy donors and cancer patients. Profiling relied on immunoSEQ multiplex PCR, and the TCRdb table lists in-frame clones only, not all of them. Here the sample spans 130,000 or so clones, about 90% being singletons. Material for sequencing was blood. Receptors were obtained from a man between 45 and 60 years old in good health.

The chain couples TRBV29-1 to TRBJ1-1; D remains ambiguous. The CDR3 runs to 14 residues. V gave up 2 bases and J gave up 1 base, with 11 bases separating them. Per the germline V gene, CDR1 is SQVTM and CDR2 is ANQGSEA. CDR3 loop: CSVETEHKNTEAFF. The CDR3 DNA follows: TGCAGCGTTGAAACGGAACACAAGAACACTGAAGCTTTCTTT.

The chain combines TRBV19 with TRBJ2-2; D gene uncertain. Germline V gene sequence: CDR1 LNHDA, CDR2 SQIVND (reference sequence). The ends were cut back, 7 bases at V and 0 bases at J, with 9 bases in the middle. CDR3 size: 14 residues. CDR3 in amino acids: CASIRAANTGELFF. CDR3 nucleotides: TGTGCCAGTATTAGGGCAGCGAACACCGGGGAGCTGTTTTTT.

The chain joins TRBV24-1 to TRBJ2-1, with 12 bases that match TRBD2. Per germline, CDR1 KGHDR and CDR2 SFDVKD. V trimming: 5 bases; J trimming: 7 bases; junction bases outside the gene matches: 8. This CDR3 has 16 residues. CDR3 coding DNA: TGTGCCACCAGTGCCGCTAGCGGGGGGGCGAGGAATGAGCAGTTCTTC. Translating it yields CATSAASGGARNEQFF.

The V gene is TRBV12-3 or TRBV12-4, the J gene TRBJ1-2; 7 positions agree with TRBD1. There are 13 residues in the CDR3. With V trimmed by 3 bases and J by 6 bases, 4 bases remained unmatched. CDR3 nucleotide sequence: TGTGCCAGCAGTTTTGGACAGGCCGATGGCTACACCTTC. Translating gives CASSFGQADGYTF.

The V call is TRBV7-2, the J call TRBJ2-2; no reliable D call. V dropped 5 bases and J dropped 8 bases, with 18 bases sitting between them. The CDR3 consists of 15 residues. Germline loops: CDR1 SGHTA, CDR2 FQGNSA. The chain's CDR3 is CASSPPRFLGGELFF. In DNA, the CDR3 is TGTGCCAGCAGCCCTCCCCGTTTTCTCGGGGGGGAGCTGTTTTTT. Combining the CDR3 with reference TRBV7-2 and TRBJ2-2 gives the whole variable domain GAGVSQSPSNKVTEKGKDVELRCDPISGHTALYWYRQSLGQGLEFLIYFQGNSAPDKSGLPSDRFSAERTGGSVSTLTIQRTQQEDSAVYLCASSPPRFLGGELFFGEGSRLTVL.

J is TRBJ2-1 and V is TRBV6-5; the match to TRBD1 covers 8 bases. Unmatched junction bases numbered 13, after V lost 4 bases and J lost 8 bases. The CDR3 runs to 16 residues. Germline values: CDR1 MNHEY, CDR2 SVGAGI. This CDR3 is CASSFLQGGRYDEQFF. The CDR3 DNA reads as TGTGCCAGCAGTTTCTTACAGGGGGGCCGGTATGATGAGCAGTTCTTC.

A remark on this clone: Other nucleotide sequences in the sample specify the same CDR3. The V and J genes are TRBV18 and TRBJ2-7; D possibly corresponds to TRBD1 (7 bases). This CDR3 has 15 residues. V was clipped by 2 bases and J by 4 bases, with 15 bases between them. Germline CDR1 KGHSH, CDR2 LQKENI. Here the CDR3 reads CASSPGAGGLYEQYF. CDR3 DNA sequence: TGTGCCAGCTCACCAGGGGCAGGGGGACTTTACGAGCAGTACTTC.

Of note for this clone: This CDR3 is also generated by other DNA sequences in the sample. CDR3 loop: CASTPFPGYSTGELFF. CDR3 DNA: TGTGCCAGCACCCCGTTCCCGGGATATAGCACCGGGGAGCTGTTTTTT. The chain has TRBV27 and TRBJ2-2; TRBD2 is a possible D gene (5 bases). Trimming took off 7 bases at V and 4 bases at J, with 19 bases between the two ends. Germline V CDR1 and CDR2: MNHEY, SMNVEV (reference sequence). CDR3 length: 16 amino acids.

There are a few counts of this clone. The chain uses TRBV14 and TRBJ1-6, with 8 bases matching TRBD1. This CDR3 has 22 amino acids. V was clipped by 5 bases and J by 0 bases; unmatched bases: 21. Germline V lookup: CDR1 SGHDN, CDR2 FVKESK. The CDR3 reads CASSGHRGGQGPPSSYNSPLHF. The CDR3 coding sequence is TGTGCCAGCAGCGGACACAGGGGCGGACAGGGTCCTCCCAGCTCCTATAATTCACCCCTCCACTTT.

The chain has TRBV2 and TRBJ2-7, with 12 bases fitting TRBD2. After removal of 10 bases from V and 3 bases from J, the junction contained 4 bases not matched to a gene. This CDR3 has 13 residues. Per the germline V gene, CDR1 is SNHLY and CDR2 is FYNNEI. DNA of the CDR3: TGTGCCACCAGGACTAGCGGGGTCTACGAGCAGTACTTC. Its translation is CATRTSGVYEQYF.

The CDR3 bases are TGTGCCAGCAGTTTACAGGGTGCTAATGAAAAACTGTTTTTT. Its translation is CASSLQGANEKLFF. The chain employs TRBV27 and TRBJ1-4, with a tentative D call TRBD1 (5 bases). The germline CDR1 and CDR2 sequences are MNHEY and SMNVEV (reference sequence). This CDR3 is built from 14 residues. The germline V and J ends were trimmed by 2 bases and 3 bases, with 7 bases remaining between them.

CDR3 DNA sequence: TGTGCTAGTGGTTCGACGTACGAGCAGTACTTC. Translation: CASGSTYEQYF. The rearrangement links TRBV12-5 to TRBJ2-7, with D unresolved. This CDR3 is built from 11 residues. Germline CDR1 is LGHNT and CDR2 is FRNRAP. Deletions cut 4 bases from V and 4 bases from J, with 5 bases between.

The V and J genes are TRBV4-1 and TRBJ1-1; no clear D. The ends were cut back, 4 bases at V and 1 base at J, with 10 bases in the middle. The CDR3 runs to 14 residues. CDR1 is MGHRA, CDR2 YSYEKL, per germline. CDR3 sequence: CASSPWTGNTEAFF. The CDR3 DNA follows: TGCGCCAGCAGCCCATGGACGGGGAACACTGAAGCTTTCTTT.